This TCR beta chain stems from a study of identifying expanded T cells in peripheral blood. Healthy donors had no documented immune events, such as infections, while sampled. Notes on this clone: Antigen unknown.

CDR1 MNHEY and CDR2 SVGAGI come from the germline V gene. The CDR3 covers 14 residues. Trimming pared 0 bases from V and 3 bases from J, leaving 8 bases between. Assay used: immunoSEQ multiplex PCR; TCRdb lists only in-frame clones, some missing. The repertoire consists of about 58,000 clones, with roughly 87% occurring once and the leading ten covering 3% to 4.5%. Study results and limitations: Over around two and four weeks, about 15 and 19 clones changed, versus 1.2 between replicates. Across healthy donors, higher total template counts meant significantly greater approximately 2-week count variance.

Sequenced input: blood. The chain employs TRBV6-5 and TRBJ2-5; D is possibly TRBD1 (5 bases). The clonotype originates from a person aged 18 to 70 in good health. CDR3 sequence reads: CASSYSRTKETQYF. CDR3 DNA sequence: TGTGCCAGCAGTTACTCGAGGACAAAAGAGACCCAGTACTTC.